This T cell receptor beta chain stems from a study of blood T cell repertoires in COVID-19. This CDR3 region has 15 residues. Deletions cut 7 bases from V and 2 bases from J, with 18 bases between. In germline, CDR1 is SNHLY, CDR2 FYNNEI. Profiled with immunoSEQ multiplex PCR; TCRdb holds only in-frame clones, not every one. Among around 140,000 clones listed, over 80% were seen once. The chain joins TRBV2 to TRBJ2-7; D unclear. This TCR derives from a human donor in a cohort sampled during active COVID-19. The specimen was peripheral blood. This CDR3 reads CASTPYYPAPYEQYF. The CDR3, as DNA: TGTGCCAGCACCCCCTATTATCCCGCCCCCTACGAGCAGTACTTC.